The table lists the clone carrying this TCR beta chain with a few counts. V shed 4 bases and J shed 0 bases, with 13 bases lying between them. The length of the CDR3 is 17 residues. CDR1 SGHAT and CDR2 FQNNGV come from the germline V gene. TCRdb passed the RACE reads through MiXCR, listing each CDR3 protein once. The repertoire holds roughly 200,000 distinct CDR3 sequences, about 25% seen once, with over 2% in the top ten. Noted time point: patch test 3, about 24 weeks after DPC sensitization. Treatment: therapeutic diphenylcyclopropenone sensitization with weekly scalp DPC. This record belongs to a study of human T cells and chemical hapten exposure.

The receptor was derived from a woman aged 40 to 55 with alopecia areata. Some clones in this sample may be carry-over from other donors' samples. This chain connects TRBV11-2 to TRBJ1-6; D is undetermined. The starting material was whole blood, obtained in connection with sensitization to the hapten diphenylcyclopropenone (DPC). CDR3 region: CASSSSSDSSYNSPLHF. The CDR3 coding sequence is TGTGCCAGCAGCTCCTCCTCTGATAGCTCCTATAATTCACCCCTCCACTTT. Drawing the rest from reference TRBV11-2 and TRBJ1-6, the complete variable domain is EAGVAQSPRYKIIEKRQSVAFWCNPISGHATLYWYQQILGQGPKLLIQFQNNGVVDDSQLPKDRFSAERLKGVDSTLKIQPAKLEDSAVYLCASSSSSDSSYNSPLHFGNGTRLTVT.